This TCR beta chain originates from a study of cytomegalovirus exposure and HLA in healthy donors. The germline V gene has CDR1 MNHEY and CDR2 SMNVEV (reference sequence). V was trimmed by 6 bases and J by 9 bases, leaving 9 bases between them. This CDR3 region has 11 residues. PCR employed 60 Vbeta and 13 Jbeta primers. Only in-frame clones appear in the TCRdb table, and some are missing; sequencing was by immunoSEQ multiplex PCR. The table lists a few hundred thousand clones, approximately 79% of them singletons. V usage is TRBV27 and J usage is TRBJ2-1, with no clear D. The TCR sequence derives from a man aged 18 to 29 in good health and CMV-seronegative. The material sequenced was PBMCs. CDR3 DNA sequence: TGTGCCAGCAGATCCCTCAGTGAGCAGTTCTTC. Translation gives CASRSLSEQFF.